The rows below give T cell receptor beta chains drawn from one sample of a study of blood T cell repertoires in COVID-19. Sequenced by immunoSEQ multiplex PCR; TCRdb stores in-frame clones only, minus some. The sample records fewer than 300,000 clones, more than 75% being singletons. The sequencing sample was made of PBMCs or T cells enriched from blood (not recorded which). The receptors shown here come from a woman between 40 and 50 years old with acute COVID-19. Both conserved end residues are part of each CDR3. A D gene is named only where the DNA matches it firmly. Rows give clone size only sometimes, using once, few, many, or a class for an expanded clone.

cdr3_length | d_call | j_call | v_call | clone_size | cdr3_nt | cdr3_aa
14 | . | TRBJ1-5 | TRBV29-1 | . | TGCAGCGTTGAGAGGCTGAATAGCAATCAGCCCCAGCATTTT | CSVERLNSNQPQHF
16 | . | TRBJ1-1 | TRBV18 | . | TGTGCCAGCTCACCCTCACGGGGGGTGGTGAACACTGAAGCTTTCTTT | CASSPSRGVVNTEAFF
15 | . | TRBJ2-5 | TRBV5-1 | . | TGCGCCAGCAGCTTGTTCGGGCGGGGAGAAGAGACCCAGTACTTC | CASSLFGRGEETQYF
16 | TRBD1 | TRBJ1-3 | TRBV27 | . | TGTGCCAGCAGAACCTACAGGGGGCCCTCTGGAAACACCATATATTTT | CASRTYRGPSGNTIYF
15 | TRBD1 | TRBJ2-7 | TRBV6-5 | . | TGTGCCAGCAGGAATCGGGACAGAGCTTCCTACGAGCAGTACTTC | CASRNRDRASYEQYF
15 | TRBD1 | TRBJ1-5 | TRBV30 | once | TGTGCCTGGAGTGTCGGGCAGGGGGCCAATCAGCCCCAGCATTTT | CAWSVGQGANQPQHF
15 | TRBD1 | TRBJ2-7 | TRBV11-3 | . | TGTGCCAGCAGCTTAGACATCAGGGGGCAGAACGAGCAGTACTTC | CASSLDIRGQNEQYF
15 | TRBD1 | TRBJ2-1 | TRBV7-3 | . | TGTGCCAGCAGCTCGCTCGGTAAGGGGGCCAATGAGCAGTTCTTC | CASSSLGKGANEQFF
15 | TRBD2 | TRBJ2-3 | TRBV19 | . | TGTGCCAGTAGTCCTTTAGCGGGAGGCCCGGATACGCAGTATTTT | CASSPLAGGPDTQYF
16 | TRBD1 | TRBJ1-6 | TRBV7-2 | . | TGTGCCAGCAGCCTGGGACAGAGCTCCTATAATTCACCCCTCCACTTT | CASSLGQSSYNSPLHF
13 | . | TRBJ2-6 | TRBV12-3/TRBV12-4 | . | TGTGCCAGCACGGGAACTCGAGCCAACGTCCTGACTTTC | CASTGTRANVLTF
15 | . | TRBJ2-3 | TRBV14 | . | TGTGCCAGCAGCCCGCAAGTACTCGCCCACGATACGCAGTATTTT | CASSPQVLAHDTQYF
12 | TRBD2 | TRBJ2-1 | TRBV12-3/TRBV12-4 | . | TGTGCCAGCAGGCTAGCGGCCAATGAGCAGTTCTTC | CASRLAANEQFF
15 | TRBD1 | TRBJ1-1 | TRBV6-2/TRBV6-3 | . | TGTGCCAGCAGCCTACAGGGGGCGTCGGTCACTGAAGCTTTCTTT | CASSLQGASVTEAFF
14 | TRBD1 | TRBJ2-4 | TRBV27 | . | TGTGCCAGCAGTTTTGGACAGGGTGTGAACATTCAGTACTTC | CASSFGQGVNIQYF
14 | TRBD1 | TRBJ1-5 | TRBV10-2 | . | TGCGCCAGCAGCCAGGGGACAGCCTATCAGCCCCAGCATTTT | CASSQGTAYQPQHF
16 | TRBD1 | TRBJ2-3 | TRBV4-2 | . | TGTGCCAGCAGCCAAGTCAAGGGGGCCCGCACAGATACGCAGTATTTT | CASSQVKGARTDTQYF
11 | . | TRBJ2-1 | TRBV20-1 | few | TGCAGTGTCCAGGTGGGAGTTGAGCAGTTCTTC | CSVQVGVEQFF
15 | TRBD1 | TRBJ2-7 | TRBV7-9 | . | TGTGCCAGCAGCCATCCGGGACAGGGATCCTACGAGCAGTACTTC | CASSHPGQGSYEQYF
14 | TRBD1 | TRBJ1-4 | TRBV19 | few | TGTGCCAGTAGTATTAAAGGGGGCCATGAAAAACTGTTTTTT | CASSIKGGHEKLFF
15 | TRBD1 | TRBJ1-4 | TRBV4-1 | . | TGCGCCAGCAGCCAGCCGGACAGGGATTTTGAAAAACTGTTTTTT | CASSQPDRDFEKLFF
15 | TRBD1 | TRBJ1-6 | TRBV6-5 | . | TGTGCCAGCAGACCCCGGACAGGGGGAAATTCACCCCTCCACTTT | CASRPRTGGNSPLHF
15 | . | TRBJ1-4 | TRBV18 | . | TGTGCCAGCTCGCTAGACAGTCGTGGTAATGAAAAACTGTTTTTT | CASSLDSRGNEKLFF
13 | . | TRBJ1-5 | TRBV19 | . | TGTGCCAGTAGTACGGACAGTCATCAGCCCCAGCATTTT | CASSTDSHQPQHF
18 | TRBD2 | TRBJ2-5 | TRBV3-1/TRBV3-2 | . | TGTGCCAGCAGCCCCCGGAGCGGGGGGTCTAGTCGGGGGGAGACCCAGTACTTC | CASSPRSGGSSRGETQYF
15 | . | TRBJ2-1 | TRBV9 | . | TGTGCCAGCAGCACTCGAGGCTACTCCTACAATGAGCAGTTCTTC | CASSTRGYSYNEQFF
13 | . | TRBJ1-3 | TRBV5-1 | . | TGCGCCAGCAAACAGGGATCTGGAAACACCATATATTTT | CASKQGSGNTIYF
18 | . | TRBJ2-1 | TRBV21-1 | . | TGTGCCAGCAGCAAAGGGTTCCGTAGGACTAGCGGCTACAATGAGCAGTTCTTC | CASSKGFRRTSGYNEQFF
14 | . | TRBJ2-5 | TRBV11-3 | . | TGTGCCAGCAGCTTACACGCAACACAAGAGACCCAGTACTTC | CASSLHATQETQYF